This T cell receptor (beta chain) was documented in a study of T cell repertoires in cytomegalovirus infection (dated 2019 in TCRdb). About the study as a whole: Peptide stimulations targeted recently identified HLA-C-restricted CMV epitopes, whose presentation resists viral immunomodulation, together with well-studied HLA-B-restricted epitopes. Donor HLA type was relevant to the analysis, as public TCR beta signatures indicated carriage of CMV infection together with the matching HLA type. Broad study findings and their caveats: Cumulative frequency of public TCR beta family members discriminated carriers of CMV infection plus the relevant HLA type in this cohort and an independent approximately 400-donor cohort. The ex vivo response was dominated by HLA-C-restricted CMV-specific TCR beta clonotypes, and the single most frequent clonotype in two of eight donors was supplied by these HLA-C-restricted clonotypes.

The intended sense of this specimen's treatment or condition label: in vitro stimulation with specific CMV peptide epitopes to enrich CMV-specific T cells. Comment on this clonotype: Its cognate antigen has yet to be identified. Base qualities are not recorded, but no much larger clone differs from it by a single base.

Instrument on record: Illumina HiSeq 1500. TCRdb reprocessed the public reads (quality trimming at Q25 with fastp, clone calling with MiXCR) and kept in-frame beta chains. Duplicate CDR3 protein sequences are folded into a single record with the most common DNA and genes. The sample table contains 380,000 or so distinct CDR3 sequences; only one count was recorded for about 35% of them. The top ten hold roughly 12% of the sample. Specimen: cultured PBMCs, collected from culture after CMV antigen stimulation. This clonotype was obtained from a human donor in good health (CMV status not recorded). Some clones in this sample may be carry-over from other donors' samples.

The CDR3 in this case is CASSSPYKRVNEQFF. The nucleotide sequence reads TGTGCCAGCAGCTCCCCGTATAAGCGGGTCAATGAGCAGTTCTTC. The sequence joins TRBV7-6 to TRBJ2-1, and possibly TRBD2, on 6 matching bases. Taken from cysteine to phenylalanine, the CDR3 has 15 residues. Just the 45-base CDR3 DNA is kept, in frame starting at base 1. Per the germline V gene, SGHVS is the CDR1 and FNYEAQ is the CDR2. V was cut back by 4 bases and J by 6 bases, leaving a gap of 16 bases between them.